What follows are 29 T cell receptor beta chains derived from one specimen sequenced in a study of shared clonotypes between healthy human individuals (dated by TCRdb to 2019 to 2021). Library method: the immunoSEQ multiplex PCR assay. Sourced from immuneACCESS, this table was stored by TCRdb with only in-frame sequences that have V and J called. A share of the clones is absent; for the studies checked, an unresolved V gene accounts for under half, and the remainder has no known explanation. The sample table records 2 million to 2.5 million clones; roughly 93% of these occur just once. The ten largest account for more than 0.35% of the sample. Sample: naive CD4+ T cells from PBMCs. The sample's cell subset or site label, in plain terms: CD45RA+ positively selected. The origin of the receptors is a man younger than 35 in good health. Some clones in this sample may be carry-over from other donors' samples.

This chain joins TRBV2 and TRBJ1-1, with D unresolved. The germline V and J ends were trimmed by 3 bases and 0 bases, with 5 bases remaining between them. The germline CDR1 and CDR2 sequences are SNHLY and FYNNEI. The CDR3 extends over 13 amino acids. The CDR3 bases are TGTGCCAGCAGTGATTTCCTGAACACTGAAGCTTTCTTT. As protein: CASSDFLNTEAFF.

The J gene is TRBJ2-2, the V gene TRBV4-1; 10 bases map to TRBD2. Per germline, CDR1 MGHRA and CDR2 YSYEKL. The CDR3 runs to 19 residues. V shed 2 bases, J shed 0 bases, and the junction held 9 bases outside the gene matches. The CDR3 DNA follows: TGCGCCAGCAGCCAACAAAGGACTAGCGGCGGGTCGAACACCGGGGAGCTGTTTTTT. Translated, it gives CASSQQRTSGGSNTGELFF.

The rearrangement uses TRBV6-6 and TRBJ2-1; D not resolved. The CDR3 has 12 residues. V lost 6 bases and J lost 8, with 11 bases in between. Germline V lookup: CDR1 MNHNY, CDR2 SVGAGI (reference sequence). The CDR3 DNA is TGTGCCAGCAGAGGTCCCCGCGATGAGCAGTTCTTC. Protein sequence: CASRGPRDEQFF.

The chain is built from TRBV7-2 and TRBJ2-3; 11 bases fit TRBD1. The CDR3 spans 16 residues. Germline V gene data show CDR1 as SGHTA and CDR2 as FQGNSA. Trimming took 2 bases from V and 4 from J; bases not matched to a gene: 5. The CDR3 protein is CASSLLGQGAADTQYF. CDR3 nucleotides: TGTGCCAGCAGCTTACTAGGACAGGGGGCTGCAGATACGCAGTATTTT.

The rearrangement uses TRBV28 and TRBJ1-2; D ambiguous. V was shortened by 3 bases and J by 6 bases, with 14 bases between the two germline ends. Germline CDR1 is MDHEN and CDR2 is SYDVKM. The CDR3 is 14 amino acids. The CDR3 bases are TGTGCCAGCAGTTTGTTCGTACGACTCCATGGCTACACCTTC. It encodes CASSLFVRLHGYTF.

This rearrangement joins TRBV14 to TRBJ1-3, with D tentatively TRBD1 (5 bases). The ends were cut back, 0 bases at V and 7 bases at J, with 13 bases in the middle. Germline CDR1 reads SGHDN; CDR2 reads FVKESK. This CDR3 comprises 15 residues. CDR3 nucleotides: TGTGCCAGCAGCCAAGAGGGGCTCGGAGGGAACACCATATATTTT. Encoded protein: CASSQEGLGGNTIYF.

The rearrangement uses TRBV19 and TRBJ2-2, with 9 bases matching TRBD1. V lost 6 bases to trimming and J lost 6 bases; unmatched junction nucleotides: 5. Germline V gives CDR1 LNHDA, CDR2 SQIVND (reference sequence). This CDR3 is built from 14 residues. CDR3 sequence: CASRGQGGAGELFF. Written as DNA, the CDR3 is TGTGCCAGTAGGGGACAGGGAGGAGCCGGGGAGCTGTTTTTT.

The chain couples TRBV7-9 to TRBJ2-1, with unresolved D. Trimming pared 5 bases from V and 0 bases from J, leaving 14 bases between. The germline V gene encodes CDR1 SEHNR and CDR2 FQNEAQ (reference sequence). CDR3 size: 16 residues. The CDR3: CASSEIRLGSYNEQFF. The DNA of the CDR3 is TGTGCCAGCAGCGAAATACGGCTGGGCTCCTACAATGAGCAGTTCTTC. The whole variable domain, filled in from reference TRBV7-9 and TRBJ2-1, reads DTGVSQNPRHKITKRGQNVTFRCDPISEHNRLYWYRQTLGQGPEFLTYFQNEAQLEKSRLLSDRFSAERPKGSFSTLEIQRTEQGDSAMYLCASSEIRLGSYNEQFFGPGTRLTVL.

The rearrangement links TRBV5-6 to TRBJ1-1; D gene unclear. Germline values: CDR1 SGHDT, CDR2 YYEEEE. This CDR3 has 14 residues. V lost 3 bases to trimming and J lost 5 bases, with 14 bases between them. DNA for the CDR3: TGTGCCAGCAGCTCGATAGGGTGGGGAACTGAAGCTTTCTTT. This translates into CASSSIGWGTEAFF.

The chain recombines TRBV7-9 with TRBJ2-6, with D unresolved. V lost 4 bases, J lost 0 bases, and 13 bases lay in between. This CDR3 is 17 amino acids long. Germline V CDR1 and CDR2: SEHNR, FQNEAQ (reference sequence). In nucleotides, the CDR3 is TGTGCCAGCAGCTCCCGCGACCGATACTCTGGGGCCAACGTCCTGACTTTC. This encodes CASSSRDRYSGANVLTF.

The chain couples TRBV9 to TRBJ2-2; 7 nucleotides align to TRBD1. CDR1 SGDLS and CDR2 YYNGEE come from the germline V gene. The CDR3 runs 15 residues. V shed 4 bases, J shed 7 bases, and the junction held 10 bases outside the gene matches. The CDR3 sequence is CASSPRQGDHGELFF. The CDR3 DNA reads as TGTGCCAGCAGCCCCCGCCAGGGGGATCACGGGGAGCTGTTTTTT.

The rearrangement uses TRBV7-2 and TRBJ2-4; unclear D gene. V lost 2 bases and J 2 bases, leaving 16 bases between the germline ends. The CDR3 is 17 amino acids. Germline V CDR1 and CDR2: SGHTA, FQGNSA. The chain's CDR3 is CASSLFRSGASKNIQYF. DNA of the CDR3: TGTGCCAGCAGCTTATTCCGGTCCGGTGCTTCCAAAAACATTCAGTACTTC.

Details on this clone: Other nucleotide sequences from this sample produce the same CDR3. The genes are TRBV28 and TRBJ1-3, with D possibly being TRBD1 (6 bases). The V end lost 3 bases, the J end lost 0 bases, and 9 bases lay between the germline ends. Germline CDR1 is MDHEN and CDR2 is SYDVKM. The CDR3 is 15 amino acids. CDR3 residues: CASSFGGLSGNTIYF. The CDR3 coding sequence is TGTGCCAGCAGTTTTGGGGGCCTCTCTGGAAACACCATATATTTT.

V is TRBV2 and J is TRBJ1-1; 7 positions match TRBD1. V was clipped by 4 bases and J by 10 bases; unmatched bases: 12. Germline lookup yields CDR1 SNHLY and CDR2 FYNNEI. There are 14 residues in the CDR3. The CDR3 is CASSGLGTDLGAFF. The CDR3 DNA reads TGTGCCAGCAGTGGTCTCGGGACAGACCTTGGAGCTTTCTTT.

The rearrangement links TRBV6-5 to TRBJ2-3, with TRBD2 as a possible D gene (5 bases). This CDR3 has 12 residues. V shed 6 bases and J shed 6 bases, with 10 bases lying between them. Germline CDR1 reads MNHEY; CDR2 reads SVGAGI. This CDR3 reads CASRDSPDTQYF. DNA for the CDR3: TGTGCCAGCAGGGACTCACCTGATACGCAGTATTTT.

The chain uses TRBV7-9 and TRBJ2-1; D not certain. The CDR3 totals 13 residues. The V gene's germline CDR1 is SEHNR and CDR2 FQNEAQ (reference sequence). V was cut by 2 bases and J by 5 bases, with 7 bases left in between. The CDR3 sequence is CASSLLPNNEQFF. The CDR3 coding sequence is TGTGCCAGCAGCTTACTGCCCAACAATGAGCAGTTCTTC.

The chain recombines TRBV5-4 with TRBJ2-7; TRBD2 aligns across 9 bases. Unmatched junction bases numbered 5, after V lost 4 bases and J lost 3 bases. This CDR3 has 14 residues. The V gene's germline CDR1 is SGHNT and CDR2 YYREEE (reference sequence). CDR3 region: CASSQGSGSYEQYF. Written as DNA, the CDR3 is TGTGCCAGCAGCCAGGGTAGCGGGAGCTACGAGCAGTACTTC.

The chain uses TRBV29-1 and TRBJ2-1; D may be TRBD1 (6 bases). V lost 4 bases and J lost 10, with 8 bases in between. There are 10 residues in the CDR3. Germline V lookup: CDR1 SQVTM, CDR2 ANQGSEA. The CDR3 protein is CSVAGTEQFF. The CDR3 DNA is TGCAGCGTTGCTGGGACAGAGCAGTTCTTC.

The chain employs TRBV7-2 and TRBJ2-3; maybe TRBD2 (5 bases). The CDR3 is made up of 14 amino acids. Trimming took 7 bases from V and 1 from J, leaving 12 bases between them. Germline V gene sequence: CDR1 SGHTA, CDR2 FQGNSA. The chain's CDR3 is CASNYFGGTDTQYF. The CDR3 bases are TGTGCCAGCAACTACTTCGGGGGCACAGATACGCAGTATTTT.

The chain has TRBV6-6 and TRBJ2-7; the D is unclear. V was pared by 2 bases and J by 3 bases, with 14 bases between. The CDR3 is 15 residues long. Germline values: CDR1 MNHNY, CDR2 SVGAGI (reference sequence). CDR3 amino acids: CASSYETPPVYEQYF. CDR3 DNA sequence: TGTGCCAGCAGTTACGAGACACCTCCTGTCTACGAGCAGTACTTC.

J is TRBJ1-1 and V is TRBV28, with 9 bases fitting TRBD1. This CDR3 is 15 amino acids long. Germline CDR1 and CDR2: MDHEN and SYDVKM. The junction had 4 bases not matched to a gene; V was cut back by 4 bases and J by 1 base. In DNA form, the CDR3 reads TGTGCCAGCAGTTGGGGGGGACAGGGGAACACTGAAGCTTTCTTT. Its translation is CASSWGGQGNTEAFF.

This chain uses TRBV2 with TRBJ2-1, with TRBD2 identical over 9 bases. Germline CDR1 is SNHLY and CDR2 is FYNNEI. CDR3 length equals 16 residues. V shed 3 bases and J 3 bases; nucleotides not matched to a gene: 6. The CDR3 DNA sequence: TGTGCCAGCAGTGAGGGGGCGGGAGGGCTCTACAATGAGCAGTTCTTC. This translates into CASSEGAGGLYNEQFF.

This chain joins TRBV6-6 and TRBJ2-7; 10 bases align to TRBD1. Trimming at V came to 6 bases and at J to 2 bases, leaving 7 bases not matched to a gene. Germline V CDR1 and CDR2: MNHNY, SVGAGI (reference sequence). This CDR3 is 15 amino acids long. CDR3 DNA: TGTGCCAGCAGAACCGGACAGGGGGGGCCCTACGAGCAGTACTTC. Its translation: CASRTGQGGPYEQYF.

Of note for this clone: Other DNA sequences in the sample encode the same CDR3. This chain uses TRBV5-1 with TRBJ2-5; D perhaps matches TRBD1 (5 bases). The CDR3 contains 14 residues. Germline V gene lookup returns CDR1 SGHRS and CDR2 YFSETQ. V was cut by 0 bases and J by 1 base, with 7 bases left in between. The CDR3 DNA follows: TGCGCCAGCAGCTTGGAAACAGGCCAAGAGACCCAGTACTTC. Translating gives CASSLETGQETQYF.

CDR3 sequence: CASSRPGQGTGEQYF. The CDR3 nucleotides are TGCGCCAGCAGCCGCCCGGGACAGGGGACGGGCGAGCAGTACTTC. The rearrangement links TRBV4-1 to TRBJ2-7; TRBD1 aligns across 10 bases. Unmatched junction bases numbered 9, after V lost 4 bases and J lost 6 bases. Germline V gene sequence: CDR1 MGHRA, CDR2 YSYEKL. The CDR3 spans 15 residues.

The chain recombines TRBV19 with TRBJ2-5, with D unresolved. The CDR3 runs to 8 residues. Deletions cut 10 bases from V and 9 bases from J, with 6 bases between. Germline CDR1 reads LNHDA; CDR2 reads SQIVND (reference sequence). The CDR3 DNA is TGTGCCACCCTTTCCCAGTACTTC. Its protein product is CATLSQYF. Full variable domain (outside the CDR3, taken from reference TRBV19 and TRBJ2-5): DGGITQSPKYLFRKEGQNVTLSCEQNLNHDAMYWYRQDPGQGLRLIYYSQIVNDFQKGDIAEGYSVSREKKESFPLTVTSAQKNPTAFYLCATLSQYFGPGTRLLVL.

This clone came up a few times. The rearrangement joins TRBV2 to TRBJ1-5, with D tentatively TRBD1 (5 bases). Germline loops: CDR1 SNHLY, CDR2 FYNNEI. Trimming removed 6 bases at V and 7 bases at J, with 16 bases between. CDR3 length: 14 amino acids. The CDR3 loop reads CASRLDMGRQPQHF. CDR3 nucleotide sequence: TGTGCCAGCAGACTGGACATGGGACGGCAGCCCCAGCATTTT. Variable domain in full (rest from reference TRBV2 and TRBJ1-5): EPEVTQTPSHQVTQMGQEVILRCVPISNHLYFYWYRQILGQKVEFLVSFYNNEISEKSEIFDDQFSVERPDGSNFTLKIRSTKLEDSAMYFCASRLDMGRQPQHFGDGTRLSIL.

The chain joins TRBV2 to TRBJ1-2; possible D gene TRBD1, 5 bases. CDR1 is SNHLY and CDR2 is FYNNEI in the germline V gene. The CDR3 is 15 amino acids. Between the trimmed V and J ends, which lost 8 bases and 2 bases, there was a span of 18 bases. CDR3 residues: CASPMDIRANYGYTF. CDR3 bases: TGTGCCAGCCCGATGGACATCCGAGCAAACTATGGCTACACCTTC.

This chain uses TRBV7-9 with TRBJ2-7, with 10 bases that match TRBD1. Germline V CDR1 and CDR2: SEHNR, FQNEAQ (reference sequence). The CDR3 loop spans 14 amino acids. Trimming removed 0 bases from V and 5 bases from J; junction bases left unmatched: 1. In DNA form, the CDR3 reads TGTGCCAGCAGCTTAGCCGGGACAGGGGACGAGCAGTACTTC. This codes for CASSLAGTGDEQYF. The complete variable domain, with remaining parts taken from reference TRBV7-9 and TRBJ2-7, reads DTGVSQNPRHKITKRGQNVTFRCDPISEHNRLYWYRQTLGQGPEFLTYFQNEAQLEKSRLLSDRFSAERPKGSFSTLEIQRTEQGDSAMYLCASSLAGTGDEQYFGPGTRLTVT.